The clone carrying this TCR beta chain was observed a handful of times. What it binds is not known. The sample is drawn from a study of T cell repertoires in cytomegalovirus infection. On the study more broadly: Public TCR beta signatures indicated both CMV infection and matching HLA type. Study findings and constraints: Dominant in the ex vivo response were TCR beta clonotypes restricted by HLA-C and specific for CMV.

TCRdb processed the reads anew with MiXCR; each CDR3 protein has one entry. The sample contains nearly 700,000 distinct CDR3 sequences, around a third of which appear only once. After removal of 3 bases from V and 7 bases from J, the junction contained 7 bases not matched to a gene. The CDR3 is 15 amino acids. Germline CDR1 is SGHTA and CDR2 is FQGNSA. This receptor was identified in a human donor in good health (CMV status not recorded). Some clones in this sample may be carry-over from other donors' samples. The genes are TRBV7-2 and TRBJ1-2, with 11 bases aligning to TRBD1. Sample: cultured PBMCs, taken from culture after CMV antigen stimulation. The CDR3: CASSFLGQGASGYTF. The CDR3 nucleotides are TGTGCCAGCAGCTTTTTAGGACAGGGGGCTAGTGGCTACACCTTC.